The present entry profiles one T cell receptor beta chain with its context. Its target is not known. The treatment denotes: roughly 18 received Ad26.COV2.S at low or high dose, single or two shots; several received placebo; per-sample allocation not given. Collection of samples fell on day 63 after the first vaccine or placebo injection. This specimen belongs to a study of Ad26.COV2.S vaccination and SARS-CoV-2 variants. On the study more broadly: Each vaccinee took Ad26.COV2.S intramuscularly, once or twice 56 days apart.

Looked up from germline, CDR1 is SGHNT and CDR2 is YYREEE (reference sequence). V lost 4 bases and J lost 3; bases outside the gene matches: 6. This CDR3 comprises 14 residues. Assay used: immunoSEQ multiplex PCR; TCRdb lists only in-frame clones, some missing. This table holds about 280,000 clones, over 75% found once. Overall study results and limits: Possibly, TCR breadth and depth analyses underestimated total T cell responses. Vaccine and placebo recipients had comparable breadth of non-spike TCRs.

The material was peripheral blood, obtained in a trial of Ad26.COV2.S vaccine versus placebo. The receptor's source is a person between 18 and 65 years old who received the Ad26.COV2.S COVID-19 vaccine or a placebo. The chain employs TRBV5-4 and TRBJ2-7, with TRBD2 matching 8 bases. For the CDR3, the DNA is TGTGCCAGCAGCGAAAGCGGGAGTCTCTACGAGCAGTACTTC. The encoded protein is CASSESGSLYEQYF.